Listed below are T cell receptor beta chains from one sample, sequenced in a study of T cell repertoires in ileal Crohn's disease. Here immunoSEQ multiplex PCR was the method, and the copy in TCRdb shows in-frame clones only, minus some. The sample shows approximately 18,000 clones, approximately 70% of them seen only once. Sequenced input: ileal tissue. These receptors were collected from an adult with Crohn's disease. The conserved cysteine and the conserved F or W are not part of the CDR3 here. A D gene is named only where the DNA matches it firmly.

J gene,V gene,D gene,CDR3 protein
TRBJ2-3,TRBV5-1,NA,ASRGLTDTQY
TRBJ1-1,TRBV9,NA,ASSVGPGPQNTEAF
TRBJ1-1,TRBV2,NA,ASSAKQGGRTEAF
TRBJ2-3,TRBV30,NA,AWNPVSDTQY
TRBJ1-1,TRBV5-6,TRBD1,ASSFLTGVMTEAF
TRBJ1-1,TRBV18,NA,ASSPSRQSSQYTEAF
TRBJ1-5,TRBV18,NA,ASSPGQVNQPQH
TRBJ2-2,TRBV5-1,TRBD2,ASSREGGPRSTGELF
TRBJ2-3,TRBV5-6,TRBD2,ASSSIAGISTDTQY
TRBJ2-7,TRBV27,TRBD2,ASRLAGGLNYEQY
TRBJ2-7,TRBV27,NA,ASSRTGTLLEQY
TRBJ2-1,TRBV2,NA,ASSPGGPSEEF
TRBJ2-2,TRBV4-1,TRBD1,ASSKDRRVIGELF
TRBJ1-1,TRBV6-5,TRBD1,ASNPTGANTEAF
TRBJ1-5,TRBV28,TRBD1,ASTPGQSYQPQH
TRBJ1-5,TRBV2,NA,ASRKGGARVNQPQH
TRBJ2-1,TRBV5-6,NA,ASSSQGYRQF
TRBJ1-2,TRBV14,NA,ASSRAGRYGYT
TRBJ2-7,TRBV4-3,NA,ASSQEGGEQY
TRBJ2-3,TRBV6-5,TRBD2,ASSSAGGDTDTQY
TRBJ2-7,TRBV5-6,TRBD1,ASSFRDRAFGQY
TRBJ1-1,TRBV4-1,TRBD1,ASSQVPGQGDFRTEAF
TRBJ1-5,TRBV7-6,NA,ASSLGVGRGSNQPQH
TRBJ1-2,TRBV7-8,NA,ASSSIEPTANYGYT
TRBJ1-6,TRBV7-6,NA,ASSFQGQDSPLH
TRBJ2-2,TRBV2,TRBD2,ASSGTSTGELF
TRBJ2-7,TRBV19,NA,ASSIAADTYEQY
TRBJ2-7,TRBV9,TRBD1,ASSAAGTGVFEQY
TRBJ2-7,TRBV19,TRBD1,ASSLSGGGLLFYEQY
TRBJ2-7,TRBV6-4,NA,ASPVRDTYYEQY
TRBJ2-7,TRBV15,NA,ATSLPGHKVYEQY
TRBJ2-3,TRBV19,TRBD2,ASSSRTSGSTDTQY
TRBJ2-3,TRBV4-2,TRBD2,ASSQDGGGGTDTQY
TRBJ2-5,TRBV6-5,NA,ASSYQSLGGRETQY
TRBJ1-2,TRBV9,NA,ACKKLHYGYT
TRBJ1-5,TRBV4-1,NA,ASSPIVLSNQPQH
TRBJ2-3,TRBV10-3,NA,AISMLGDTQY
TRBJ1-2,TRBV9,TRBD1,ASSVGTAPNYGYT
TRBJ2-1,TRBV9,TRBD2,ASSVRGGSNNEQF
TRBJ1-6,TRBV11-2,NA,ASSLVLSNSPLH